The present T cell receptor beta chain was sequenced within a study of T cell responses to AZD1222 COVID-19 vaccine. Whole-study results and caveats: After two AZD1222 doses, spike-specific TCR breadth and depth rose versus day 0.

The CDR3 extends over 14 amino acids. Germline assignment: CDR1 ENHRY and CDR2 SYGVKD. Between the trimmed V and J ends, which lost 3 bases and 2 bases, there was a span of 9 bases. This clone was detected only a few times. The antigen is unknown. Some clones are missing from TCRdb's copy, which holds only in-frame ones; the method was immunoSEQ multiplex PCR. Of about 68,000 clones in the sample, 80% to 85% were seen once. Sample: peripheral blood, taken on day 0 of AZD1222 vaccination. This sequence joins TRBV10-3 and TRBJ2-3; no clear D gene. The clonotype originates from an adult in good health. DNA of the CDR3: TGTGCCATCAGTGAATCGATGCACACAGATACGCAGTATTTT. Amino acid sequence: CAISESMHTDTQYF.